What follows is one TCR beta chain and its context. This entry is derived from a study of OX40 agonist ivuxolimab in advanced cancers. Study as a whole: Aged roughly 23 to 85 with a mean of 60 years, they were 75% to 85% male. Three individuals attained partial responses, comprising one hepatocellular carcinoma case and two cutaneous melanoma cases.

The CDR3 contains 15 residues. V gave up 0 bases and J gave up 5 bases, with 13 bases separating them. Germline V gene lookup returns CDR1 LGHNT and CDR2 FRNRAP. Data came from immunoSEQ multiplex PCR; TCRdb stores just in-frame clones and leaves some out. This table holds 70,000 or so clones, approximately 92% found once. Blood specimens came from baseline, cycle 4 day 1, and cycle 7 day 1. Material: CD4+ or CD8+ T cells sorted from blood, obtained in a trial of the OX40 agonist ivuxolimab. The clonotype was recovered from an adult with an advanced solid tumor such as melanoma, head and neck, liver or kidney cancer. The V call is TRBV12-5, the J call TRBJ1-1; tentative D call: TRBD1 (5 bases). CDR3 protein: CASGLVGGAGTEAFF. CDR3 in DNA: TGTGCTAGTGGTTTGGTAGGAGGGGCGGGGACTGAAGCTTTCTTT.